This T cell receptor beta chain is drawn from a study of OX40 agonist ivuxolimab in advanced cancers. Study-level findings and limits: Low normalized T-cell clonal expansion also characterized some of the nonresponders. At 0.1 to 3.0 mg/kg and by week 6, CD4+ and CD8+ T cells in the blood had expanded clonally. At 0.1-3.0 mg/kg, partial responders had clonal expansion among the lowest observed.

Deletions cut 0 bases from V and 9 bases from J, with 14 bases between. The CDR3 consists of 15 residues. Germline V gene lookup returns CDR1 SEHNR and CDR2 FQNEAQ (reference sequence). Comment on this clone: The antigen remains undetermined.

Assay used: immunoSEQ multiplex PCR; TCRdb lists only in-frame clones, some missing. The sample consists of approximately 60,000 clones, around 83% of them appearing once. J is TRBJ2-2 and V is TRBV7-9; D is ambiguous. This sequence originates from an adult with an advanced solid tumor such as melanoma, head and neck, liver or kidney cancer. This specimen was CD4+ or CD8+ T cells sorted from blood, taken in a trial of the OX40 agonist ivuxolimab. CDR3 sequence: CASSLAGTPRRELFF. The DNA of the CDR3 is TGTGCCAGCAGCTTAGCTGGTACACCCCGCAGGGAGCTGTTTTTT.